Sequencing of this T cell receptor (beta chain) was carried out in a study of blood T cell repertoires in COVID-19. Study-wide background: PBMCs, B-cell-depleted T cells, or T cells provided the cDNA or gDNA that made up the material.

Original handling: Nucleated cell counts were estimated from reference gene primer amplification. The table came from immunoSEQ multiplex PCR; TCRdb's copy has only in-frame clones and leaves some out. V and J calls plus clone size are reproduced from that table; the DNA served to infer D and trimming. The sample consists of around 700,000 clones, about 87% of them appearing once. The ends lost 0 bases at V and 5 bases at J; junction bases unmatched: 9. The CDR3 runs 17 residues. The germline V gene has CDR1 LNHNV and CDR2 YYDKDF (reference sequence). This sequence originates from a woman between 18 and 29 years old with acute or convalescent COVID-19. The sample consisted of peripheral blood. The V gene is TRBV15, the J gene TRBJ2-2; 7 bases fit TRBD1. CDR3 coding DNA: TGTGCCACCAGCAGAGATTCACGAGGGGGCAAAACCGGGGAGCTGTTTTTT. The encoded protein is CATSRDSRGGKTGELFF.